The sequence of this T cell receptor beta chain was determined in a study of cytomegalovirus exposure and HLA in healthy donors. A multiplex PCR was run with 60 Vbeta primers and 13 Jbeta primers. Profiling relied on immunoSEQ multiplex PCR, and the TCRdb table lists in-frame clones only, not all of them. Counted here are about 230,000 clones, around 80% occurring once; the ten biggest clones make up more than 0.45%. Nominal health characterized the donors when sampled, though unrecorded immune exposures were likely. From germline, CDR1 is SGHAT and CDR2 FQNNGV. This CDR3 is 15 amino acids long. V was clipped by 5 bases and J by 3 bases, with 13 bases between them. Concerning this clone itself: Its specificity is not known.

Points from the study as a whole: When analyzed later, the rates of TCR association showed variation by HLA locus, with DRB1 the most and HLA-C the fewest.

The chain combines TRBV11-2 with TRBJ2-2; TRBD1 is a possible D gene (5 bases). The TCR was taken from a boy aged 5-17 years in good health and CMV-seronegative. The sequenced sample was PBMCs. CDR3 residues: CASSRRQKDTGELFF. The CDR3 nucleotides read TGTGCCAGCAGCCGGCGACAGAAAGACACCGGGGAGCTGTTTTTT.